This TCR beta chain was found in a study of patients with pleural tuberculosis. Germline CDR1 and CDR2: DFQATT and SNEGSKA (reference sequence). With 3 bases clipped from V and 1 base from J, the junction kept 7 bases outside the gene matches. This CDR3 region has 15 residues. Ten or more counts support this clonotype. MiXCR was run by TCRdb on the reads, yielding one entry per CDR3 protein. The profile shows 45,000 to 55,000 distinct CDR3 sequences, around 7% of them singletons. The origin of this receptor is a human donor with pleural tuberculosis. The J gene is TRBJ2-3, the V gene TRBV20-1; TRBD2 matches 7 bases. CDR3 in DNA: TGCAGTGCTAGGGGAGGCGGGAGTGGCACAGATACGCAGTATTTT. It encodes CSARGGGSGTDTQYF.